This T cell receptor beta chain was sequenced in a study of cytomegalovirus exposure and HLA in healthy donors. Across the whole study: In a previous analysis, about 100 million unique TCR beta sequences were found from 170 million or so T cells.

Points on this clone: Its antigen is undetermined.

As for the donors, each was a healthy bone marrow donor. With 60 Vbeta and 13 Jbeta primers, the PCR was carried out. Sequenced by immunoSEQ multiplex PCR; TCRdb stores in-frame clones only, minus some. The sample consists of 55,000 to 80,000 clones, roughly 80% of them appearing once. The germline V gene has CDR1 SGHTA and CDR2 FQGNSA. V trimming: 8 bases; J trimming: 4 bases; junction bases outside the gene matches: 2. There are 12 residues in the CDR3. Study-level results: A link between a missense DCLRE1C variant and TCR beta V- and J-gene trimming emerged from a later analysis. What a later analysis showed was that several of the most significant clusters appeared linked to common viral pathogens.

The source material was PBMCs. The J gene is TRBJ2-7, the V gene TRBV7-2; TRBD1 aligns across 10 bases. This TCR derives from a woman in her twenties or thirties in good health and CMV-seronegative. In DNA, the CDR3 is TGTGCCAGCGGACAGGGGGAGTACGAGCAGTACTTC. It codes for CASGQGEYEQYF. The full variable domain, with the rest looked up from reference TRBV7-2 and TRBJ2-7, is GAGVSQSPSNKVTEKGKDVELRCDPISGHTALYWYRQSLGQGLEFLIYFQGNSAPDKSGLPSDRFSAERTGGSVSTLTIQRTQQEDSAVYLCASGQGEYEQYFGPGTRLTVT.